The clone carrying this TCR beta chain has a single count. What it binds is not known. Germline V CDR1 and CDR2: SGHRS, YFSETQ. V shed 4 bases and J 11 bases; nucleotides not matched to a gene: 10. This CDR3 is 14 amino acids long. These data come from a study of T cell responses to AZD1222 COVID-19 vaccine. Notes on the study in general: Donors were chiefly white British, with a greater number of females, and clonal diversity was perhaps underestimated.

TCRdb keeps only in-frame clones here, not all; method: immunoSEQ multiplex PCR. Of more than 85,000 clones listed, almost 85% are singletons. This receptor was taken from an adult in good health. The sequencing here drew on peripheral blood, taken on day 0 of AZD1222 vaccination. This chain connects TRBV5-1 to TRBJ2-1; 9 bases map to TRBD2. The CDR3: CASSVSLAGEKQFF. CDR3 bases: TGCGCCAGCAGCGTTTCCTTAGCGGGAGAAAAGCAGTTCTTC.